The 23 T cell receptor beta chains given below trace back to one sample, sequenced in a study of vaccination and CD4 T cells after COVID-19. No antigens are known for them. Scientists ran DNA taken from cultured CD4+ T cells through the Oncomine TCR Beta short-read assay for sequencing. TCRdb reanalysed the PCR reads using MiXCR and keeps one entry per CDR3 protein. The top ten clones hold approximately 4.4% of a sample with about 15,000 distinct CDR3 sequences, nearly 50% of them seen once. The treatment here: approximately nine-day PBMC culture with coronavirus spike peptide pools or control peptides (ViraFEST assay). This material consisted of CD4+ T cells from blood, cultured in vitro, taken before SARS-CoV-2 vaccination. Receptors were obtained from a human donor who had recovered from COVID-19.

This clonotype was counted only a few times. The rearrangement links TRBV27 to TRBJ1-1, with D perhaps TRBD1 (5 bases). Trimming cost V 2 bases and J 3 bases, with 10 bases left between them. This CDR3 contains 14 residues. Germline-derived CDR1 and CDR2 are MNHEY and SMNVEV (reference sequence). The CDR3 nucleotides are TGTGCCAGCAGTTTACAGGGACGGCACACTGAAGCTTTCTTT. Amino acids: CASSLQGRHTEAFF.

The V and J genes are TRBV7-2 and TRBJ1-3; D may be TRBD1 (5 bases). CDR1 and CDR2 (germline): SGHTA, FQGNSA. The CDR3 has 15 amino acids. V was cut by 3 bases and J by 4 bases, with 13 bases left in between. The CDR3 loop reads CASSLGGGAGNTIYF. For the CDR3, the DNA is TGTGCCAGCAGCTTGGGGGGGGGAGCCGGAAACACCATATATTTT.

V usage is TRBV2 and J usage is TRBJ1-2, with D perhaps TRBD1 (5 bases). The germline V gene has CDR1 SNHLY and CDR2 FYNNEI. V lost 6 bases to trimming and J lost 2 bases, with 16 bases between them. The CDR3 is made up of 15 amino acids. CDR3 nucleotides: TGTGCCAGCAGCTACCAGGGAGGGAGAAACTATGGCTACACCTTC. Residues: CASSYQGGRNYGYTF. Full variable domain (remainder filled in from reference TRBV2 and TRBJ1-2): EPEVTQTPSHQVTQMGQEVILRCVPISNHLYFYWYRQILGQKVEFLVSFYNNEISEKSEIFDDQFSVERPDGSNFTLKIRSTKLEDSAMYFCASSYQGGRNYGYTFGSGTRLTVV.

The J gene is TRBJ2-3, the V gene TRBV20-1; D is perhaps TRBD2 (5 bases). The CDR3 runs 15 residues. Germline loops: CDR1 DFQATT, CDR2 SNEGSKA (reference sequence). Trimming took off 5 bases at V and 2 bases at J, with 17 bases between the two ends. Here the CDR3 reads CSAEPRSGFTDTQYF. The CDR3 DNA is TGCAGTGCTGAACCCCGGAGCGGATTCACAGATACGCAGTATTTT.

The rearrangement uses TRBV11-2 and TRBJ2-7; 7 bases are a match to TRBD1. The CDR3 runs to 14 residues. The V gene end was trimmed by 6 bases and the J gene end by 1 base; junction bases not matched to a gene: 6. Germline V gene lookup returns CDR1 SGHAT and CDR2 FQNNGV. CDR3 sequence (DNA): TGTGCCAGCAGGGAAAGGGACAGATCCTACGAGCAGTACTTC. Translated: CASRERDRSYEQYF.

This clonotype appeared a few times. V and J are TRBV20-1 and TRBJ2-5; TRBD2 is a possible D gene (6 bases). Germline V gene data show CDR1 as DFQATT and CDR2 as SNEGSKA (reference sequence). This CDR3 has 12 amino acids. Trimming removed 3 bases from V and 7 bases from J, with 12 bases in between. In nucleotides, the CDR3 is TGCAGTGCTAGTGAGCAGGGAGGGACCCAGTACTTC. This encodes CSASEQGGTQYF.

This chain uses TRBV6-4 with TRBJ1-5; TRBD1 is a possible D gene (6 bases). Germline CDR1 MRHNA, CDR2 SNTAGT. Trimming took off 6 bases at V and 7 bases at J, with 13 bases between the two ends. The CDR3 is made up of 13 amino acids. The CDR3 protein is CASSPGAGQPQHF. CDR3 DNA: TGTGCCAGCAGCCCGGGGGCCGGCCAGCCCCAGCATTTT.

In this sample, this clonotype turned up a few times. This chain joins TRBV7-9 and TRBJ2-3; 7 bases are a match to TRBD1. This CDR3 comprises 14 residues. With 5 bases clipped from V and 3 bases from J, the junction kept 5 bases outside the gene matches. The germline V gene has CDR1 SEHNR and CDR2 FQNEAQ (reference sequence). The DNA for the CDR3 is TGTGCCAGCAGCATGGACAGGTCAACAGATACGCAGTATTTT. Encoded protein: CASSMDRSTDTQYF.

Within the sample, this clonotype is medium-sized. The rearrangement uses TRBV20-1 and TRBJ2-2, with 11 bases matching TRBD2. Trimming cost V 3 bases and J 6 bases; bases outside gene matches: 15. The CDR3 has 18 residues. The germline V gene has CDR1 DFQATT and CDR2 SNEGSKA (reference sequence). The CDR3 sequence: CSASHPFSGGAVSGELFF. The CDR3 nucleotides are TGCAGTGCTAGTCACCCCTTTAGCGGGGGGGCGGTGTCCGGGGAGCTGTTTTTT.

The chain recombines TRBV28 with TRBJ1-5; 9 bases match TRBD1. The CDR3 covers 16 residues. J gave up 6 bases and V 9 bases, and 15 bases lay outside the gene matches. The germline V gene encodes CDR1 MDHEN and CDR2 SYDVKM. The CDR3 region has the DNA TGTGCCAGTCTCCGTAGATCGGACAGGGGTCCTCAGCCCCAGCATTTT. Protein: CASLRRSDRGPQPQHF.

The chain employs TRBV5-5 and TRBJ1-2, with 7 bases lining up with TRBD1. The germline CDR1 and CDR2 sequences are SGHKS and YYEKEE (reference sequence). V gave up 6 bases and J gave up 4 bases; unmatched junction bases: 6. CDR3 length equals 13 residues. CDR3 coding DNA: TGTGCCAGCAATCCCGCAGGGGGCTATGGCTACACCTTC. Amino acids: CASNPAGGYGYTF.

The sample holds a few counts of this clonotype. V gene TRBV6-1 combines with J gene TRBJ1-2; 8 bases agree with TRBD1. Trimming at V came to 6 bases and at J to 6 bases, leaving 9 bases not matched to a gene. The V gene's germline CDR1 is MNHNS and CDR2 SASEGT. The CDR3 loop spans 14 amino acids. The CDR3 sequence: CASSGQGSLDGYTF. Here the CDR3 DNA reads TGTGCCAGCAGCGGACAGGGTAGTTTGGATGGCTACACCTTC.

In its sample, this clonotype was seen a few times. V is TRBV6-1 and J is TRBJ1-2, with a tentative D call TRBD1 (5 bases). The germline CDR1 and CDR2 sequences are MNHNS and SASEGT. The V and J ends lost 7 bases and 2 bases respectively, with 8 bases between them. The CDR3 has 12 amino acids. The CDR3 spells CASMSGNYGYTF. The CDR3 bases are TGTGCCAGCATGTCAGGGAACTATGGCTACACCTTC.

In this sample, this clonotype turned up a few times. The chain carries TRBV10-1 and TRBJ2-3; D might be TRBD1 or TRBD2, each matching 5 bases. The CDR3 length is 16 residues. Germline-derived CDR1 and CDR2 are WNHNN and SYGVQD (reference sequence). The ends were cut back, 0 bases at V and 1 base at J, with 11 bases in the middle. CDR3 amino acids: CASSESTGGGTDTQYF. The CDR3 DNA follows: TGCGCCAGCAGTGAGTCGACTGGGGGAGGCACAGATACGCAGTATTTT.

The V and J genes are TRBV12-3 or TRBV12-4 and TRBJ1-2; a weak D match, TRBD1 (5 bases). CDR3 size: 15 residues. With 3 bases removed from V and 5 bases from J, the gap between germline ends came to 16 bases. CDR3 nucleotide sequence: TGTGCCAGCAGTTTGGGGCCTACGGGAGGATATGGCTACACCTTC. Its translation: CASSLGPTGGYGYTF.

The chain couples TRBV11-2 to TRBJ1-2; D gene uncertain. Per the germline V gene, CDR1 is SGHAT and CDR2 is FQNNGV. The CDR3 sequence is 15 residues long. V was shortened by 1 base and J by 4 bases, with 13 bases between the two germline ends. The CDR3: CASSLVGYRGYGYTF. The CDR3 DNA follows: TGTGCCAGCAGCTTAGTAGGCTACCGGGGCTATGGCTACACCTTC. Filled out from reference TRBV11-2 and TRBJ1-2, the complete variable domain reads EAGVAQSPRYKIIEKRQSVAFWCNPISGHATLYWYQQILGQGPKLLIQFQNNGVVDDSQLPKDRFSAERLKGVDSTLKIQPAKLEDSAVYLCASSLVGYRGYGYTFGSGTRLTVV.

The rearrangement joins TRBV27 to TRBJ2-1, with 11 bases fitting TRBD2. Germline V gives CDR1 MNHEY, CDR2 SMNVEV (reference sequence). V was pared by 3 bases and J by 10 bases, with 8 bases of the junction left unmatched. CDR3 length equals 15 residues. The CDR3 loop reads CASSFKLAGDGEQFF. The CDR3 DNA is TGTGCCAGCAGTTTCAAACTAGCGGGAGACGGGGAGCAGTTCTTC.

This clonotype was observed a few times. The CDR3 is CASSRTSGGQETQYF. In DNA form, the CDR3 reads TGTGCCAGCAGTAGGACTAGCGGGGGGCAAGAGACCCAGTACTTC. The V call is TRBV6-4, the J call TRBJ2-5; TRBD2 aligns across 14 bases. In germline, CDR1 is MRHNA, CDR2 SNTAGT. The CDR3 is 15 amino acids. The V and J ends lost 5 bases and 2 bases, in that order; junction bases with no gene match: 1.

CDR3 amino acids: CSGRRGGGEQYF. CDR3 nucleotide sequence: TGCAGTGGTCGCCGGGGCGGAGGTGAGCAGTACTTC. The genes are TRBV20-1 and TRBJ2-7; tentatively, D is TRBD1 or TRBD2 (5 bases each). CDR1 and CDR2 (germline): DFQATT, SNEGSKA (reference sequence). V dropped 7 bases and J dropped 7 bases, with 17 bases sitting between them. This CDR3 spans 12 amino acids.

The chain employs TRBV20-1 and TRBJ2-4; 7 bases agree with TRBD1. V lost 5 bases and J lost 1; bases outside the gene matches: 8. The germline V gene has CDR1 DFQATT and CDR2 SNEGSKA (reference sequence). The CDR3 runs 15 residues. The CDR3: CSAPDRVGAKNIQYF. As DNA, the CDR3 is TGCAGTGCTCCCGACAGGGTGGGGGCCAAAAACATTCAGTACTTC.

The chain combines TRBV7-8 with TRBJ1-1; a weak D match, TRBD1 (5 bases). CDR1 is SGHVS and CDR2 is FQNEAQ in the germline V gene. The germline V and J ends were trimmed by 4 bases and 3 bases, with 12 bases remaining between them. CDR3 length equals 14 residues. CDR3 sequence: CASSSSGGYTEAFF. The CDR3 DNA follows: TGTGCCAGCAGCTCAAGCGGGGGGTACACTGAAGCTTTCTTT.

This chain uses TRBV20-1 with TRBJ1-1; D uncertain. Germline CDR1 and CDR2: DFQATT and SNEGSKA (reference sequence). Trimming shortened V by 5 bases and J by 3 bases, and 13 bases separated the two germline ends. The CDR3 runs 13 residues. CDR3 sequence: CSARRDRDTEAFF. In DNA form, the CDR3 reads TGCAGTGCTCGTCGGGATAGGGACACTGAAGCTTTCTTT.

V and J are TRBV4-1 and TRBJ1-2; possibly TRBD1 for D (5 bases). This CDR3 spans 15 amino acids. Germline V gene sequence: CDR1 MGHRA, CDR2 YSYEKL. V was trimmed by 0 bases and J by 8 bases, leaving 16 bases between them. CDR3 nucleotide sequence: TGCGCCAGCAGCCAAGAATTAGGGGTAGCGGGAGGCTACACCTTC. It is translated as CASSQELGVAGGYTF.